This T cell receptor (beta chain) derives from a study of cytomegalovirus exposure and HLA in healthy donors. Across the study: Among approximately 400 genotyped donors, about 85% fell in the Caucasian-associated ancestry cluster.

Comment on this clone: The antigen is undetermined.

Findings of the study overall: When presence/absence was analysed, sequencing depth was taken to be roughly uniform across donors.

Primers: 60 Vbeta forward and 13 Jbeta reverse. The data were produced by immunoSEQ multiplex PCR, yet TCRdb's version contains in-frame clones alone and is incomplete. The sample consists of 95,000 to 110,000 clones, around 61% of them appearing once. Germline CDR1 reads SEHNR; CDR2 reads FQNEAQ (reference sequence). The CDR3 totals 17 residues. V was pared by 1 base and J by 6 bases, with 14 bases of the junction left unmatched. Each of the donors was a healthy bone marrow donor. Sequencing used PBMCs. The source of this sequence is a woman aged 50 to 65 in good health and CMV-seronegative. The chain couples TRBV7-9 to TRBJ1-2; 7 nucleotides match TRBD1. CDR3 protein: CASSLGVPQTGWDGYTF. CDR3 sequence (DNA): TGTGCCAGCAGCTTAGGTGTTCCGCAGACAGGGTGGGATGGCTACACCTTC.